Below are 5 T cell receptor beta chains sequenced from a single sample in a study of Ad26.COV2.S vaccination and SARS-CoV-2 variants (dated by TCRdb to the early 2020s). The library was generated by the immunoSEQ multiplex PCR assay. TCRdb carries this immuneACCESS record with in-frame sequences only. Its versions omit some clonotypes, under half of them owing to an unresolved V gene in the studies checked, with the rest unexplained. Present in this sample are around 400,000 clones, roughly 90% of which were seen just once. The ten largest clones capture 12% of the sample. What this sample's treatment or condition label stands for: some 19 received Ad26.COV2.S at low or high dose, single or two shots; about 5 received placebo; per-sample allocation not given. For vaccine and placebo recipients, repertoires were sequenced using samples collected on day 63 after the first injection. This specimen consisted of peripheral blood, obtained in a trial of Ad26.COV2.S vaccine versus placebo. The receptors stem from a person aged 18 to 59 who received the Ad26.COV2.S COVID-19 vaccine or a placebo.

The chain employs TRBV19 and TRBJ1-2; D might be TRBD1 (5 bases). The CDR3 is 13 amino acids. Trimming shortened V by 7 bases and J by 2 bases, and 11 bases separated the two germline ends. Germline V lookup: CDR1 LNHDA, CDR2 SQIVND (reference sequence). The CDR3 region is CASKTGGNYGYTF. CDR3 sequence (DNA): TGTGCCAGTAAGACCGGGGGGAACTATGGCTACACCTTC.

This rearrangement joins TRBV6-5 to TRBJ1-2; D ambiguous. The CDR3 extends over 12 amino acids. Germline values: CDR1 MNHEY, CDR2 SVGAGI. Trimming stripped 5 bases from V and 4 bases from J, with 8 bases between. The CDR3 reads CASSPRGYGYTF. The CDR3 coding sequence is TGTGCCAGCAGTCCACGGGGCTATGGCTACACCTTC.

The V gene is TRBV19, the J gene TRBJ1-1; 7 nucleotides line up with TRBD1. CDR1 LNHDA and CDR2 SQIVND come from the germline V gene (reference sequence). V lost 9 bases and J lost 4; bases outside the gene matches: 8. The CDR3 sequence is 13 residues long. DNA for the CDR3: TGTGCCAGCAACCCCAACAGGGGCACTGAAGCTTTCTTT. It codes for CASNPNRGTEAFF.

The rearrangement joins TRBV3-1 (or the pseudogene TRBV3-2) to TRBJ1-5; TRBD1 is a possible D gene (6 bases). Germline CDR1 and CDR2: LGHDT and YNNKEL (reference sequence). The V and J ends lost 2 bases and 3 bases respectively, with 20 bases between them. The CDR3 spans 18 residues. The CDR3 sequence is CASSQRKPTGQDNQPQHF. The CDR3 bases are TGTGCCAGCAGCCAAAGGAAACCTACAGGGCAAGACAATCAGCCCCAGCATTTT.

V usage is TRBV5-5 and J usage is TRBJ2-3; 7 bases are shared with TRBD1. This CDR3 has 14 amino acids. Trimming cost V 3 bases and J 5 bases; bases outside gene matches: 6. In germline, CDR1 is SGHKS, CDR2 YYEKEE (reference sequence). This chain's CDR3 is CASSSLNRGDTQYF. CDR3 DNA: TGTGCCAGCAGCTCTCTGAACAGGGGAGATACGCAGTATTTT.